A single T cell receptor (beta chain) is shown here with its context. As yet, its antigen is unknown. Repertoires were generated with immunoSEQ multiplex PCR, while TCRdb's copy carries only in-frame clones and drops some. The data show over 45,000 clones, with approximately 70% seen just once and approximately 1.5% held by the top ten. In germline, CDR1 is GTSNPN, CDR2 SVGIG (reference sequence). CDR3 length equals 14 residues. V was shortened by 0 bases and J by 7 bases, with 15 bases between the two germline ends. The source of the sample is a study of STAT5B mutations in CD4+ large granular lymphocyte leukemia. Study findings and constraints: Main leukemic clonotypes were patient-specific, but more than 20% appeared at low frequency elsewhere. Patient CD4-sorted repertoires stayed more clonal than healthy ones after leukemic-clone removal.

The chain is built from TRBV30 and TRBJ1-2; TRBD1 is a possible D gene (5 bases). The source is a human donor in good health. The sequenced material came from CD4+ T cells from blood buffy coats. The CDR3 here is CAWSVLPDGTGYTF. CDR3 nucleotides: TGTGCCTGGAGTGTCCTCCCCGATGGGACTGGCTACACCTTC.